These 7 T cell receptor beta chains were sequenced from one sample in a study of T cell clones after liver transplantation (dated by TCRdb to 2018 to 2020). The method was the immunoSEQ multiplex PCR assay. In its TCRdb copy, this immuneACCESS table keeps in-frame sequences only and misses some clones. Where compared with another copy, unresolved V genes explain less than half of these, and the others have no known cause. The sample table shows some 45,000 clones, and around 84% are seen once. Roughly 2.5% of the sample rests with the top ten. This specimen consisted of CD4+ T cells from blood, obtained 24 months after liver transplant. These receptor sequences come from a human patient who received a liver transplant. Following transplantation, part of the T cell population may be supplied by the graft donor rather than the patient.

This clone appeared a single time. The chain couples TRBV15 to TRBJ2-4; D could derive from TRBD1 or TRBD2 (5 bases each). The germline V gene has CDR1 LNHNV and CDR2 YYDKDF (reference sequence). V dropped 0 bases and J dropped 2 bases, with 14 bases sitting between them. The CDR3 runs to 17 residues. The CDR3 nucleotides are TGTGCCACCAGCAGAGAGGGGACCGCGAGTTCCAAAAACATTCAGTACTTC. Translation gives CATSREGTASSKNIQYF. Full variable domain (outside the CDR3, taken from reference TRBV15 and TRBJ2-4): DAMVIQNPRYQVTQFGKPVTLSCSQTLNHNVMYWYQQKSSQAPKLLFHYYDKDFNNEADTPDNFQSRRPNTSFCFLDIRSPGLGDTAMYLCATSREGTASSKNIQYFGAGTRLSVL.

The rearrangement links TRBV19 to TRBJ1-5; a possible D gene is TRBD1 (5 bases). The CDR3 is 15 residues long. The V end was cut by 7 bases, the J end by 3 bases, with 16 bases between. The germline V gene encodes CDR1 LNHDA and CDR2 SQIVND (reference sequence). The CDR3 is CASTDSGASNQPQHF. The DNA of the CDR3 is TGTGCCAGTACCGACTCCGGGGCCTCCAATCAGCCCCAGCATTTT.

This chain joins TRBV5-1 and TRBJ1-1, with a possible D match to TRBD1 (6 bases). Looked up from germline, CDR1 is SGHRS and CDR2 is YFSETQ. This CDR3 has 14 residues. V was shortened by 3 bases and J by 1 base, with 10 bases between the two germline ends. CDR3: CASSSGTQNTEAFF. For the CDR3, the DNA is TGCGCCAGCAGCTCCGGGACACAGAACACTGAAGCTTTCTTT. Based on the CDR3 plus reference TRBV5-1 and TRBJ1-1, the full variable domain is KAGVTQTPRYLIKTRGQQVTLSCSPISGHRSVSWYQQTPGQGLQFLFEYFSETQRNKGNFPGRFSGRQFSNSRSEMNVSTLELGDSALYLCASSSGTQNTEAFFGQGTRLTVV.

J is TRBJ2-2 and V is TRBV6-4; D is possibly TRBD1 (6 bases). The CDR3 has 15 amino acids. Trimming stripped 5 bases from V and 5 bases from J, with 15 bases between. Germline V gene lookup returns CDR1 MRHNA and CDR2 SNTAGT. CDR3 sequence: CASSLQGLGTGELFF. CDR3 nucleotide sequence: TGTGCCAGCAGTCTACAGGGATTGGGGACCGGGGAGCTGTTTTTT.

The chain uses TRBV5-1 and TRBJ2-7, with TRBD1 matching 7 bases. The J segment lost 2 bases and the V segment lost 3 bases, leaving 2 bases of the junction unmatched. Per the germline V gene, CDR1 is SGHRS and CDR2 is YFSETQ. The CDR3 extends over 13 amino acids. The DNA of the CDR3 is TGCGCCAGCAGCTCAGGGACAGCCTACGAGCAGTACTTC. Amino acid sequence: CASSSGTAYEQYF.

J is TRBJ2-7 and V is TRBV4-2; TRBD2 agrees at 7 bases. The V gene end was trimmed by 1 base and the J gene end by 7 bases; junction bases not matched to a gene: 4. The CDR3 is 13 residues long. Germline V gene sequence: CDR1 LGHNA, CDR2 YNFKEQ. The CDR3 protein is CASSQGLASEQYF. The CDR3 DNA reads as TGTGCCAGCAGCCAAGGACTAGCTAGTGAGCAGTACTTC.

The chain is built from TRBV5-1 and TRBJ2-1, with 9 bases identical to TRBD1. There are 15 residues in the CDR3. Germline V lookup: CDR1 SGHRS, CDR2 YFSETQ. J gave up 7 bases and V 2 bases, and 7 bases lay outside the gene matches. The CDR3 DNA is TGCGCCAGCAGCTTATGGACAGGGGCTGCTAATGAGCAGTTCTTC. Translation gives CASSLWTGAANEQFF.